One and the same sample provided the 26 T cell receptor beta chains below, sequenced in a study of PD-L1 blockade in urothelial cancer. Assay: immunoSEQ multiplex PCR; the TCRdb copy retains only in-frame clones and omits some. The table includes about 45,000 clones, approximately 88% detected once. The sequences come from PBMCs, collected around atezolizumab (anti-PD-L1) treatment. These receptors were taken from a man at least 80 years old with urothelial cancer.

The chain recombines TRBV5-1 with TRBJ1-2; 10 nucleotides align to TRBD1. In germline, CDR1 is SGHRS, CDR2 YFSETQ. V lost 4 bases to trimming and J lost 2 bases; unmatched junction nucleotides: 2. This CDR3 contains 14 residues. In DNA form, the CDR3 reads TGCGCCAGCAGCCCGGGACAGGGGAACTATGGCTACACCTTC. This gives the protein CASSPGQGNYGYTF.

This chain connects TRBV30 to TRBJ2-7; D is possibly TRBD1 (5 bases). Per germline, CDR1 GTSNPN and CDR2 SVGIG (reference sequence). The V gene lost 5 bases and the J gene lost 3 bases, with 11 bases spanning the gap. The CDR3 spans 12 residues. The CDR3 nucleotides are TGTGCCTGGGGTAGGGGTGGCTACGAGCAGTACTTC. Protein product: CAWGRGGYEQYF.

The V call is TRBV15, the J call TRBJ2-1, with a weak D call TRBD1 (5 bases). Trimming pared 2 bases from V and 4 bases from J, leaving 6 bases between. Germline assignment: CDR1 LNHNV and CDR2 YYDKDF (reference sequence). The length of the CDR3 is 13 residues. CDR3 DNA: TGTGCCACCAGCAGACAGGGTTACAATGAGCAGTTCTTC. Amino acid sequence: CATSRQGYNEQFF.

V gene TRBV11-3 combines with J gene TRBJ2-1; 12 nucleotides line up with TRBD2. The V segment lost 3 bases and the J segment 4 bases; nucleotides outside the gene matches: 1. CDR1 and CDR2 from the germline V gene are SGHNT and YENEEA. The CDR3 sequence is 15 residues long. The CDR3 DNA sequence: TGTGCCAGCAGCTTCCTAGCGGGAGGGTACAATGAGCAGTTCTTC. It codes for CASSFLAGGYNEQFF.

This clone appeared a single time. CDR3 nucleotide sequence: TGTGCCAGCAGTTTATCGATCGCCGGGGGGGGGCAGGATACGCAGTATTTT. Translation: CASSLSIAGGGQDTQYF. The chain employs TRBV27 and TRBJ2-3; 8 bases agree with TRBD2. CDR3 length: 17 residues. Germline V lookup: CDR1 MNHEY, CDR2 SMNVEV (reference sequence). The V and J ends lost 0 bases and 6 bases, in that order; junction bases with no gene match: 11.

The V call is TRBV27, the J call TRBJ2-3, with 7 bases lining up with TRBD2. CDR1 MNHEY and CDR2 SMNVEV come from the germline V gene (reference sequence). J lost 2 bases, V lost 6 bases, and 8 bases had no gene match. The CDR3 length is 15 residues. The DNA of the CDR3 is TGTGCCAGCAGCTCCTGGGAGGGAAACACAGATACGCAGTATTTT. Amino acid sequence: CASSSWEGNTDTQYF.

The CDR3 bases are TGTGCCATCAGTGAGGACAGGGATCGAAAACTGTTTTTT. Translated: CAISEDRDRKLFF. The V call is TRBV10-3, the J call TRBJ1-4; 7 bases agree with TRBD1. The CDR3 is made up of 13 amino acids. Germline V gene data show CDR1 as ENHRY and CDR2 as SYGVKD. The trim removed 2 bases at V and 10 bases at J, leaving 4 bases unmatched.

The rearrangement joins TRBV6-5 to TRBJ1-1, with unresolved D. Germline V gene sequence: CDR1 MNHEY, CDR2 SVGAGI. The CDR3 covers 10 residues. The V and J ends lost 6 bases and 7 bases respectively, with 6 bases between them. The chain's CDR3 is CASSGVEAFF. In nucleotides, the CDR3 is TGTGCCAGCAGCGGGGTTGAAGCTTTCTTT.

This clone was found a few times. The chain links TRBV30 to TRBJ1-5; 8 positions agree with TRBD1. V lost 2 bases and J lost 4; bases outside the gene matches: 4. CDR1 GTSNPN and CDR2 SVGIG come from the germline V gene (reference sequence). The CDR3 covers 14 residues. The CDR3 DNA sequence: TGTGCCTGGAGTTTGGACAGGGTGAATCAGCCCCAGCATTTT. Encoded protein: CAWSLDRVNQPQHF.

This CDR3 reads CASSPGRTNEKLFF. The CDR3 DNA reads TGTGCCAGCTCACCCGGGCGGACAAATGAAAAACTGTTTTTT. The chain joins TRBV18 to TRBJ1-4; D may be TRBD1 (5 bases). The germline V and J ends were trimmed by 3 bases and 5 bases, with 10 bases remaining between them. Germline V gene data show CDR1 as KGHSH and CDR2 as LQKENI. The CDR3 is 14 amino acids.

The CDR3 DNA follows: TGTGCCAGCTCCCAGACGACAGGGATTAGCAATCAGCCCCAGCATTTT. Encoded protein: CASSQTTGISNQPQHF. This chain links TRBV18 with TRBJ1-5; TRBD1 agrees at 7 bases. Germline V gene lookup returns CDR1 KGHSH and CDR2 LQKENI. This CDR3 is 16 amino acids long. V trimming: 6 bases; J trimming: 0 bases; junction bases outside the gene matches: 8.

The chain combines TRBV25-1 with TRBJ1-3; no firm D call. This CDR3 region has 14 residues. With 6 bases removed from V and 7 bases from J, the gap between germline ends came to 16 bases. Germline CDR1 MGHDK, CDR2 SYGVNS. Written as DNA, the CDR3 is TGTGCCAGCAGGCCTCCGGGGTATGGCAACACCATATATTTT. Translated: CASRPPGYGNTIYF.

This chain connects TRBV10-2 to TRBJ1-1, with 7 positions matching TRBD1. This CDR3 is 14 amino acids long. Trimming cost V 6 bases and J 1 base; bases outside gene matches: 5. Germline loops: CDR1 WSHSY, CDR2 SAAADI. The CDR3 bases are TGCGCCAGCAGCCGACAGGGAAAGAACACTGAAGCTTTCTTT. It translates to CASSRQGKNTEAFF.

This chain uses TRBV7-6 with TRBJ2-2; 11 bases map to TRBD2. Per the germline V gene, CDR1 is SGHVS and CDR2 is FNYEAQ. The CDR3 is 18 residues long. V was pared by 4 bases and J by 1 base, with 8 bases of the junction left unmatched. The CDR3 spells CASSSPGTSGRNTGELFF. CDR3 nucleotides: TGTGCCAGCAGCTCTCCCGGGACTAGCGGTAGGAACACCGGGGAGCTGTTTTTT.

V and J are TRBV11-2 and TRBJ2-1, with 10 bases fitting TRBD1. Per the germline V gene, CDR1 is SGHAT and CDR2 is FQNNGV. CDR3 length: 17 amino acids. The J segment lost 15 bases and the V segment lost 3 bases, leaving 20 bases of the junction unmatched. Here the CDR3 reads CASSFLPRDRGNLRSFF. For the CDR3, the DNA is TGTGCCAGCAGCTTCCTACCCAGGGACAGGGGAAATCTGAGGTCGTTCTTC.

V usage is TRBV7-2 and J usage is TRBJ1-2, with no clear D. This CDR3 is built from 14 residues. Germline assignment: CDR1 SGHTA and CDR2 FQGNSA. The V end lost 1 base, the J end lost 5 bases, and 11 bases lay between the germline ends. The DNA for the CDR3 is TGTGCCAGCAGCTTAGGAACGGGTCGGTATGGCTACACCTTC. This gives the protein CASSLGTGRYGYTF.

The gene calls are TRBV5-6 and TRBJ2-7; no firm D call. Looked up from germline, CDR1 is SGHDT and CDR2 is YYEEEE. CDR3 length equals 11 residues. V lost 3 bases to trimming and J lost 5 bases, with 6 bases between them. DNA for the CDR3: TGTGCCAGCAGCTCTTTCGACGAGCAGTACTTC. This sequence encodes CASSSFDEQYF.

This CDR3 is CASSFYLGQGAHKQYF. In DNA form, the CDR3 reads TGTGCCAGCAGCTTCTACCTGGGACAGGGGGCGCACAAGCAGTACTTC. The chain employs TRBV7-2 and TRBJ2-7, with 12 bases fitting TRBD1. The CDR3 extends over 16 amino acids. Germline loops: CDR1 SGHTA, CDR2 FQGNSA. With 3 bases clipped from V and 8 bases from J, the junction kept 11 bases outside the gene matches. The full variable domain, completed using reference TRBV7-2 and TRBJ2-7, is GAGVSQSPSNKVTEKGKDVELRCDPISGHTALYWYRQSLGQGLEFLIYFQGNSAPDKSGLPSDRFSAERTGGSVSTLTIQRTQQEDSAVYLCASSFYLGQGAHKQYFGPGTRLTVT.

The chain employs TRBV27 and TRBJ2-5; 8 bases match TRBD1. V gave up 6 bases and J gave up 5 bases; unmatched junction bases: 11. Looked up from germline, CDR1 is MNHEY and CDR2 is SMNVEV (reference sequence). The CDR3 has 15 amino acids. The CDR3: CASRGDRRPGETQYF. The DNA of the CDR3 is TGTGCCAGCAGGGGGGACAGGAGGCCTGGGGAGACCCAGTACTTC.

The rearrangement joins TRBV7-9 to TRBJ1-4; 9 positions agree with TRBD1. Germline V lookup: CDR1 SEHNR, CDR2 FQNEAQ (reference sequence). V was clipped by 5 bases and J by 6 bases; unmatched bases: 7. The CDR3 loop spans 15 amino acids. The CDR3 coding sequence is TGTGCCAGCAGCGAGGGGGACAGGGTTTATGAAAAACTGTTTTTT. Translated: CASSEGDRVYEKLFF.

J is TRBJ2-1 and V is TRBV5-1; D is ambiguous. The CDR3 totals 11 residues. The germline V gene has CDR1 SGHRS and CDR2 YFSETQ. With 4 bases removed from V and 6 bases from J, the gap between germline ends came to 5 bases. For the CDR3, the DNA is TGCGCCAGCAGCGCTAGCAATGAGCAGTTCTTC. Amino acids: CASSASNEQFF. Filled out from reference TRBV5-1 and TRBJ2-1, the complete variable domain reads KAGVTQTPRYLIKTRGQQVTLSCSPISGHRSVSWYQQTPGQGLQFLFEYFSETQRNKGNFPGRFSGRQFSNSRSEMNVSTLELGDSALYLCASSASNEQFFGPGTRLTVL.

The V call is TRBV29-1, the J call TRBJ2-5; weak D call: TRBD2 (5 bases). The CDR3 sequence is 14 residues long. V was clipped by 3 bases and J by 1 base, with 12 bases between them. Germline CDR1 reads SQVTM; CDR2 reads ANQGSEA. CDR3 residues: CSVDGEPTQETQYF. CDR3 sequence (DNA): TGCAGCGTTGATGGGGAGCCGACCCAAGAGACCCAGTACTTC.

The chain is built from TRBV19 and TRBJ1-3, with D maybe TRBD1 (5 bases). CDR1 and CDR2 from the germline V gene are LNHDA and SQIVND (reference sequence). Trimming shortened V by 3 bases and J by 2 bases, and 8 bases separated the two germline ends. The CDR3 consists of 14 residues. CDR3 in amino acids: CASSMRGTGNTIYF. DNA for the CDR3: TGTGCCAGTAGTATGCGGGGGACTGGAAACACCATATATTTT.

The rearrangement links TRBV6-5 to TRBJ2-7; TRBD1 matches 12 bases. V shed 7 bases, J shed 3 bases, and the junction held 7 bases outside the gene matches. Germline V gives CDR1 MNHEY, CDR2 SVGAGI. The CDR3 has 15 residues. The CDR3 DNA reads as TGTGCCAGCACTATCTGGGACAGGGGGCTCTACGAGCAGTACTTC. Its translation: CASTIWDRGLYEQYF.

The DNA of the CDR3 is TGTGCCAGCAGTTTAAGGGGTAGGTGGCAGCCCCAGCATTTT. This translates into CASSLRGRWQPQHF. V and J are TRBV28 and TRBJ1-5, with D maybe TRBD1 (5 bases). The V end was cut by 2 bases, the J end by 7 bases, with 12 bases between. The CDR3 spans 14 residues. Per the germline V gene, CDR1 is MDHEN and CDR2 is SYDVKM.

The V call is TRBV5-1, the J call TRBJ2-5; D call uncertain. Germline CDR1 and CDR2: SGHRS and YFSETQ. There are 12 residues in the CDR3. Deletions cut 0 bases from V and 9 bases from J, with 9 bases between. The CDR3 DNA reads TGCGCCAGCAGCTTGGAAGGCGGCGCCCAGTACTTC. Protein: CASSLEGGAQYF.